One and the same sample provided the 8 T cell receptor beta chains below, sequenced in a study of T cell responses to AZD1222 COVID-19 vaccine. Profiled with immunoSEQ multiplex PCR; TCRdb holds only in-frame clones, not every one. The sample has about 150,000 clones; approximately 87% are singletons. This material consisted of peripheral blood, taken 28 days after the second AZD1222 dose. The receptors were gathered from an adult who received the AZD1222 COVID-19 vaccine.

V gene TRBV18 combines with J gene TRBJ2-7; 8 nucleotides line up with TRBD2. The CDR3 has 16 amino acids. Germline assignment: CDR1 KGHSH and CDR2 LQKENI. J lost 0 bases, V lost 4 bases, and 8 bases had no gene match. The CDR3 reads CASSLLAGTSSYEQYF. In nucleotides, the CDR3 is TGTGCCAGCTCACTCTTAGCGGGAACTTCCTCCTACGAGCAGTACTTC.

The rearrangement uses TRBV28 and TRBJ2-3; 16 nucleotides match TRBD2. Unmatched junction bases numbered 7, after V lost 6 bases and J lost 1 base. Germline CDR1 is MDHEN and CDR2 is SYDVKM. The CDR3 has 18 residues. The chain's CDR3 is CASRIGTSGRVGTDTQYF. As DNA, the CDR3 is TGTGCCAGCAGGATTGGGACTAGCGGGAGGGTGGGCACAGATACGCAGTATTTT.

V and J are TRBV27 and TRBJ2-2; D perhaps matches TRBD2 (6 bases). From germline, CDR1 is MNHEY and CDR2 SMNVEV (reference sequence). This CDR3 is 16 amino acids long. Trimming took 5 bases from V and 9 from J, leaving 22 bases between them. CDR3 sequence reads: CASSPVSEGRGRELFF. DNA of the CDR3: TGTGCCAGCAGTCCGGTCTCGGAGGGCCGTGGTCGGGAGCTGTTTTTT.

This rearrangement joins TRBV7-9 to TRBJ2-3, with D possibly being TRBD1 (6 bases). The CDR3 has 15 residues. V was cut by 5 bases and J by 2 bases, with 14 bases left in between. Per the germline V gene, CDR1 is SEHNR and CDR2 is FQNEAQ (reference sequence). The CDR3 bases are TGTGCCAGCAGCCCCGGACAGACCCTCACAGATACGCAGTATTTT. This gives the protein CASSPGQTLTDTQYF.

This clone appeared a single time. CDR3 amino acids: CASSLEGGRNLYEQYF. For the CDR3, the DNA is TGTGCCAGCAGCTTAGAGGGTGGGAGGAACCTGTACGAGCAGTACTTC. The gene calls are TRBV11-2 and TRBJ2-7, with a weak D call TRBD2 (6 bases). There are 16 residues in the CDR3. V lost 0 bases to trimming and J lost 4 bases, with 16 bases between them. In germline, CDR1 is SGHAT, CDR2 FQNNGV. Based on the CDR3 plus reference TRBV11-2 and TRBJ2-7, the full variable domain is EAGVAQSPRYKIIEKRQSVAFWCNPISGHATLYWYQQILGQGPKLLIQFQNNGVVDDSQLPKDRFSAERLKGVDSTLKIQPAKLEDSAVYLCASSLEGGRNLYEQYFGPGTRLTVT.

The rearrangement links TRBV29-1 to TRBJ2-7, with 8 bases fitting TRBD2. This CDR3 region has 16 residues. Germline CDR1 SQVTM, CDR2 ANQGSEA. V gave up 6 bases and J gave up 7 bases; unmatched junction bases: 20. CDR3 DNA: TGCAGCGTGGGGGAAAAAGAGGGACTAGGAGGAGGGGAGCAGTACTTC. It specifies CSVGEKEGLGGGEQYF.

This clone is a singleton in its sample. CDR3 residues: CASSQGRGPTDTQYF. The CDR3 bases are TGCGCCAGCAGCCAAGGTAGGGGACCCACAGATACGCAGTATTTT. The chain is built from TRBV4-1 and TRBJ2-3; D might be TRBD1 or TRBD2, each matching 5 bases. This CDR3 is 15 amino acids long. From germline, CDR1 is MGHRA and CDR2 YSYEKL. Trimming pared 1 base from V and 2 bases from J, leaving 10 bases between.

V and J are TRBV6-5 and TRBJ2-7; 7 bases map to TRBD1. V lost 6 bases and J lost 0; bases outside the gene matches: 8. The germline V gene encodes CDR1 MNHEY and CDR2 SVGAGI. The CDR3 is 15 residues long. CDR3 in amino acids: CASRQSGTDSYEQYF. Written as DNA, the CDR3 is TGTGCCAGCAGACAGTCCGGGACAGACTCCTACGAGCAGTACTTC.